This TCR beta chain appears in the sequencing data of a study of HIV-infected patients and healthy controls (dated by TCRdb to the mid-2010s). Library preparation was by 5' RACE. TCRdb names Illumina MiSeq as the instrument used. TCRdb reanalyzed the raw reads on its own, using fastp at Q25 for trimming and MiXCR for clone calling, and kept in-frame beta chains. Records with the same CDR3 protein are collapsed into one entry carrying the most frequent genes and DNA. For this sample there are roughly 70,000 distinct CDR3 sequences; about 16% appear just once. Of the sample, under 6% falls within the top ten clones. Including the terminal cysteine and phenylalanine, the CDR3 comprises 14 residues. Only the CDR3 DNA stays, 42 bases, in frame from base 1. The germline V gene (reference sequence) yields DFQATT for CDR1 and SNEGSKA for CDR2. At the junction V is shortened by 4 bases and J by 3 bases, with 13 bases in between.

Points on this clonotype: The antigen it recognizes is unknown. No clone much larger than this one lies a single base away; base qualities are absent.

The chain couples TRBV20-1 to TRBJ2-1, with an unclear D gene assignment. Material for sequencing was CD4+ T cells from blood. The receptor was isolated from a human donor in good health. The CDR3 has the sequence CSAIPPARYNEQFF. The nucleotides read TGCAGTGCTATTCCCCCGGCACGCTACAATGAGCAGTTCTTC.